The rows below give T cell receptor beta chains drawn from one sample of a study of beta chain features in type 1 diabetes. The method was immunoSEQ multiplex PCR; TCRdb's version includes in-frame clones alone and lacks a portion of them. The sample holds under 350,000 clones, roughly 24% seen once. Material: naive CD4+ T cells from blood. These receptors originate from a woman aged 25 to 39 with type 1 diabetes. Each CDR3 is given with its conserved first and last residue. The order of the fields is CDR3 DNA, CDR3 protein, J gene, clone size, V gene, D gene. D genes are given only for firm matches. Clone size is stated in some rows and not others, as once, few, many or a class when expanded.

CDR3 DNA: TGTGCCAGCAGCTTGGGACAGGGAGGGTACAATGAGCAGTTCTTC
CDR3 protein: CASSLGQGGYNEQFF
J gene: TRBJ2-1
clone size: .
V gene: TRBV7-6
D gene: TRBD1

CDR3 DNA: TGTGCCAGTAGTCCCCCCCTAGCCCTGATGGTCAATGAGCAGTTCTTC
CDR3 protein: CASSPPLALMVNEQFF
J gene: TRBJ2-1
clone size: .
V gene: TRBV19
D gene: .

CDR3 DNA: TGTGCCACCAGCAGAGTAGACGGGAGCCCAGATACGCAGTATTTT
CDR3 protein: CATSRVDGSPDTQYF
J gene: TRBJ2-3
clone size: few
V gene: TRBV15
D gene: .

CDR3 DNA: TGTGCCTGGAGTCGGGGGGGGACCCAGTACTTC
CDR3 protein: CAWSRGGTQYF
J gene: TRBJ2-5
clone size: .
V gene: TRBV30
D gene: TRBD2

CDR3 DNA: TGCGCCAGCAGCTTGCTTACTAGCGGGAGTTCCTACGAGCAGTACTTC
CDR3 protein: CASSLLTSGSSYEQYF
J gene: TRBJ2-7
clone size: few
V gene: TRBV5-1
D gene: TRBD2

CDR3 DNA: TGTGCCAGCAGTCGAAGCCCCCCACCCACTGAAGCTTTCTTT
CDR3 protein: CASSRSPPPTEAFF
J gene: TRBJ1-1
clone size: few
V gene: TRBV27
D gene: .

CDR3 DNA: TGTGCCTCCAAACAGGGGGGGAATGAAGCTTTCTTT
CDR3 protein: CASKQGGNEAFF
J gene: TRBJ1-1
clone size: .
V gene: TRBV10-3
D gene: TRBD1

CDR3 DNA: TGTGCCACCAGCAGGTGGGCAGCAACTAATGAAAAACTGTTTTTT
CDR3 protein: CATSRWAATNEKLFF
J gene: TRBJ1-4
clone size: .
V gene: TRBV15
D gene: .

CDR3 DNA: TGCGCCAGCAGCCCGCCCGACAGGATTTATGGCTACACCTTC
CDR3 protein: CASSPPDRIYGYTF
J gene: TRBJ1-2
clone size: few
V gene: TRBV4-1
D gene: .

CDR3 DNA: TGCGCCAGCAGCTTGGAGGGGCGTGAGCAGTTCTTC
CDR3 protein: CASSLEGREQFF
J gene: TRBJ2-1
clone size: few
V gene: TRBV5-1
D gene: .

CDR3 DNA: TGTGCCTGGAGTGGGCTAGCGGGAGGGACCGGGGAGCTGTTTTTT
CDR3 protein: CAWSGLAGGTGELFF
J gene: TRBJ2-2
clone size: few
V gene: TRBV30
D gene: TRBD2

CDR3 DNA: TGCGCCAGCAGCCATGCTCAGGGTATTCAAGGAGGCTACACCTTC
CDR3 protein: CASSHAQGIQGGYTF
J gene: TRBJ1-2
clone size: .
V gene: TRBV4-1
D gene: .

CDR3 DNA: TGTGCCAGCTCACCCAGGACTAGCGGAGAAGAGACCCAGTACTTC
CDR3 protein: CASSPRTSGEETQYF
J gene: TRBJ2-5
clone size: few
V gene: TRBV18
D gene: TRBD2

CDR3 DNA: TGTGCCTGGAGCCCGACAGGGGATCAGCCCCAGCATTTT
CDR3 protein: CAWSPTGDQPQHF
J gene: TRBJ1-5
clone size: .
V gene: TRBV30
D gene: TRBD1

CDR3 DNA: TGTGCCATCAGGAGTCAGGACACTGAAGCTTTCTTT
CDR3 protein: CAIRSQDTEAFF
J gene: TRBJ1-1
clone size: .
V gene: TRBV10-3
D gene: .

CDR3 DNA: TGTGCCATAGGGACAGTGAACGAGCAGTACTTC
CDR3 protein: CAIGTVNEQYF
J gene: TRBJ2-7
clone size: few
V gene: TRBV10-3
D gene: TRBD1

CDR3 DNA: TGCGCCAGCAGCCGATATGAAACAGGGGGCCGCACAGATACGCAGTATTTT
CDR3 protein: CASSRYETGGRTDTQYF
J gene: TRBJ2-3
clone size: .
V gene: TRBV5-1
D gene: TRBD1

CDR3 DNA: TGTGCCAGTAGGAGGGATAGCAATCAGCCCCAGCATTTT
CDR3 protein: CASRRDSNQPQHF
J gene: TRBJ1-5
clone size: .
V gene: TRBV19
D gene: .

CDR3 DNA: TGTGCCAGCAGCCCCAACGGGGGGGCGGGAACCGAGCAGTACTTC
CDR3 protein: CASSPNGGAGTEQYF
J gene: TRBJ2-7
clone size: few
V gene: TRBV9
D gene: TRBD2

CDR3 DNA: TGTGCCAGTAGCGCCACGACTAGCGCAGAGACCCAGTACTTC
CDR3 protein: CASSATTSAETQYF
J gene: TRBJ2-5
clone size: .
V gene: TRBV19
D gene: TRBD2

CDR3 DNA: TGTGCCAGCAGCCCAACCCTCCGATGGACAGGGACTGAAGCTTTCTTT
CDR3 protein: CASSPTLRWTGTEAFF
J gene: TRBJ1-1
clone size: few
V gene: TRBV9
D gene: TRBD1

CDR3 DNA: TGTGCCAGCAGCTTAAGAGGACAGGGGGCTACAGATACGCAGTATTTT
CDR3 protein: CASSLRGQGATDTQYF
J gene: TRBJ2-3
clone size: .
V gene: TRBV7-3
D gene: TRBD1

CDR3 DNA: TGTGCCAGTAGCCTCGGACAGGGGGATAATGAAAAACTGTTTTTT
CDR3 protein: CASSLGQGDNEKLFF
J gene: TRBJ1-4
clone size: .
V gene: TRBV19
D gene: TRBD1

CDR3 DNA: TGTGCCACCAGCAGAGAGGTGGGAGAAGATACGCAGTATTTT
CDR3 protein: CATSREVGEDTQYF
J gene: TRBJ2-3
clone size: .
V gene: TRBV15
D gene: .